This T cell receptor beta chain was sequenced in a study of radiation and T cells in renal cell carcinoma. For the study at large: Nephrectomy followed 15 Gy stereotactic body radiation by 4 weeks.

The data were produced by immunoSEQ multiplex PCR, yet TCRdb's version contains in-frame clones alone and is incomplete. The repertoire has 120,000 or so clones, 85% to 90% of them found once; the top ten carry over 4.5%. Documented time point: blood 2 weeks post-SBRT. Specified treatment: 15 Gy SBRT to primary tumor, nephrectomy 4 weeks later. This CDR3 has 15 amino acids. V lost 4 bases to trimming and J lost 1 base, with 13 bases between them. The germline V gene encodes CDR1 LGHNA and CDR2 YNFKEQ. This chain joins TRBV4-2 and TRBJ1-1; a weak D match, TRBD1 (6 bases). The specimen comprised blood, sampled from a patient whose treatment included radiotherapy and nephrectomy. The receptor's source is a woman between 65 and 79 years old with renal cell carcinoma. CDR3 residues: CASSPRGAGNTEAFF. CDR3 DNA sequence: TGTGCCAGCAGCCCGCGGGGGGCAGGGAACACTGAAGCTTTCTTT.